The TCR beta chain described here comes from a study of CD8 T cells in ankylosing spondylitis. Broader study findings: Those disease-linked clones were CD8+; they were also relatively rare in peripheral blood. There was a TCR beta motif, made of 7 or 8 highly homologous variants, that appeared characteristic of ankylosing spondylitis blood.

The V and J ends lost 5 bases and 7 bases respectively, with 17 bases between them. This CDR3 has 13 amino acids. Per germline, CDR1 SQVTM and CDR2 ANQGSEA. A quantitative 5'-RACE method, one with molecular barcodes, was used to make TCR beta libraries. TCRdb redid the calling of the 5' RACE reads with MiXCR, one entry per CDR3 protein. The sample has roughly 700,000 distinct CDR3 sequences, roughly 19% seen once. The table lists this clonotype with a few counts. Its antigen is undetermined. The rearrangement links TRBV29-1 to TRBJ1-1; D gene uncertain. Sequencing was done on a sample of blood, either unsorted or a sorted T cell fraction (not recorded which). This TCR was sampled from a male donor with ankylosing spondylitis. CDR3 bases: TGCAGCGTTTACCAGTCGGCGTCCGGTGAAGCTTTCTTT. This codes for CSVYQSASGEAFF.